These T cell receptor beta chains were read from a single sample in a study of cytomegalovirus exposure and HLA in healthy donors. This table comes from immunoSEQ multiplex PCR, and its TCRdb copy is limited to in-frame clones, with some not included. The sample consists of 300,000 to 450,000 clones, around 86% of them appearing once. The sample taken for sequencing was PBMCs. The receptors stem from a woman under 30 in good health and CMV-seronegative. Both conserved end residues are part of each CDR3. Each record gives: CDR3 protein, CDR3 DNA, D gene, V gene, J gene, clone size. D genes are given only for firm matches. Not every row has a clone size; where given, it reads once, few, many or a size class.

CDR3: CASRPDRAYNEQFF
DNA: TGTGCCAGCAGGCCGGACAGGGCTTACAATGAGCAGTTCTTC
D: TRBD1
V: TRBV2
J: TRBJ2-1
size: NA

CDR3: CASSGLVGRGAYGYTF
DNA: TGTGCCAGCAGTGGCTTGGTCGGGAGAGGGGCCTATGGCTACACCTTC
D: NA
V: TRBV6-4
J: TRBJ1-2
size: NA

CDR3: CASSIYSGRLYNEQFF
DNA: TGTGCCAGTAGTATTTATAGCGGGAGGTTGTACAATGAGCAGTTCTTC
D: TRBD2
V: TRBV19
J: TRBJ2-1
size: NA

CDR3: CASSQAGSGSSYNEQFF
DNA: TGCGCCAGCAGCCAAGCAGGTAGCGGGAGCTCCTACAATGAGCAGTTCTTC
D: TRBD2
V: TRBV4-1
J: TRBJ2-1
size: NA

CDR3: CASSLEGVSPLHF
DNA: TGTGCCAGCAGCTTAGAGGGGGTTTCACCCCTCCACTTT
D: NA
V: TRBV7-9
J: TRBJ1-6
size: few

CDR3: CASSLHGTGVGETQYF
DNA: TGTGCCAGCAGCTTGCATGGGACAGGGGTAGGGGAGACCCAGTACTTC
D: TRBD1
V: TRBV7-2
J: TRBJ2-5
size: NA

CDR3: CASSGGTEAFF
DNA: TGTGCCAGTAGTGGGGGGACTGAAGCTTTCTTT
D: NA
V: TRBV19
J: TRBJ1-1
size: NA

CDR3: CATSRLLTRVNIGNQPQHF
DNA: TGTGCCACCAGCAGGTTGCTGACCAGGGTCAATATCGGCAATCAGCCCCAGCATTTT
D: NA
V: TRBV15
J: TRBJ1-5
size: NA

CDR3: CASSQELAGFPYEQYF
DNA: TGTGCCAGCAGCCAAGAGTTAGCGGGGTTCCCCTACGAGCAGTACTTC
D: TRBD2
V: TRBV4-2
J: TRBJ2-7
size: few

CDR3: CSARNSGEQFF
DNA: TGCAGTGCTAGGAACTCAGGGGAGCAGTTCTTC
D: NA
V: TRBV20-1
J: TRBJ2-1
size: once

CDR3: CASSPSAGAGEKLFF
DNA: TGCGCCAGCAGCCCCTCCGCGGGGGCAGGGGAAAAACTGTTTTTT
D: NA
V: TRBV4-1
J: TRBJ1-4
size: once

CDR3: CASSHGQSVLGGEQYF
DNA: TGTGCCAGCAGCCATGGACAGTCCGTGCTAGGTGGTGAGCAGTACTTC
D: NA
V: TRBV11-2
J: TRBJ2-7
size: NA

CDR3: CASSAQGYGEQFF
DNA: TGTGCCAGCAGTGCACAGGGGTATGGTGAGCAGTTCTTC
D: TRBD1
V: TRBV2
J: TRBJ2-1
size: few

CDR3: CASSPTGQNYGYTF
DNA: TGTGCCAGCAGCCCAACCGGACAGAACTATGGCTACACCTTC
D: NA
V: TRBV2
J: TRBJ1-2
size: NA

CDR3: CASLESTPEQFF
DNA: TGTGCCAGCTTAGAGTCCACCCCTGAGCAGTTCTTC
D: NA
V: TRBV2
J: TRBJ2-1
size: NA

CDR3: CASSKTHIVGQPQHF
DNA: TGTGCCAGCAGTAAGACACATATAGTAGGTCAGCCCCAGCATTTT
D: NA
V: TRBV6-5
J: TRBJ1-5
size: NA

CDR3: CTSSQERDPGGTGELFF
DNA: TGCACCAGCAGCCAAGAAAGGGATCCGGGGGGCACCGGGGAGCTGTTTTTT
D: NA
V: TRBV1
J: TRBJ2-2
size: NA

CDR3: CASSSNTGFSSPLHF
DNA: TGTGCCAGCAGTTCAAATACAGGATTCAGTTCACCCCTCCACTTT
D: NA
V: TRBV27
J: TRBJ1-6
size: NA

CDR3: CASSLDLTGPKETQYF
DNA: TGCGCCAGCAGCTTAGACCTGACAGGGCCCAAAGAGACCCAGTACTTC
D: TRBD1
V: TRBV5-1
J: TRBJ2-5
size: NA

CDR3: CASSFPGIRAVYF
DNA: TGTGCCAGCAGCTTTCCGGGGATACGAGCAGTATACTTC
D: NA
V: TRBV5-8
J: TRBJ2-7
size: NA

CDR3: CASSLPPGVNSYEQYF
DNA: TGTGCCAGCAGTTTACCTCCGGGGGTTAACTCCTACGAGCAGTACTTC
D: NA
V: TRBV28
J: TRBJ2-7
size: NA

CDR3: CASSLGRERDTQYF
DNA: TGCGCCAGCAGCTTGGGGAGGGAAAGGGATACGCAGTATTTT
D: NA
V: TRBV5-1
J: TRBJ2-3
size: once

CDR3: CASSRDRGSYEQYF
DNA: TGTGCCAGCAGTAGGGACAGGGGTTCCTACGAGCAGTACTTC
D: TRBD1
V: TRBV6-1
J: TRBJ2-7
size: NA

CDR3: CASSPREENTEAFF
DNA: TGTGCCAGCAGCCCTAGGGAGGAGAACACTGAAGCTTTCTTT
D: NA
V: TRBV5-4
J: TRBJ1-1
size: NA

CDR3: CASSPGTTSGELFF
DNA: TGCGCCAGCAGCCCGGGGACAACTAGCGGGGAGCTGTTTTTT
D: NA
V: TRBV5-1
J: TRBJ2-2
size: NA

CDR3: CASSERRERTETQYF
DNA: TGTGCCAGCAGTGAGAGACGGGAGAGGACCGAGACCCAGTACTTC
D: NA
V: TRBV2
J: TRBJ2-5
size: NA

CDR3: CASSLTSGGANEQFF
DNA: TGTGCCAGCAGCTTGACTAGCGGGGGGGCAAATGAGCAGTTCTTC
D: TRBD2
V: TRBV5-4
J: TRBJ2-1
size: NA

CDR3: CASSLVPGGNYGYTF
DNA: TGCGCCAGCAGCTTGGTCCCAGGGGGAAACTATGGCTACACCTTC
D: TRBD1
V: TRBV5-1
J: TRBJ1-2
size: NA

CDR3: CASSSLRGQKITNTGELFF
DNA: TGCGCCAGCAGCTCCCTACGGGGACAAAAAATAACGAACACCGGGGAGCTGTTTTTT
D: NA
V: TRBV5-1
J: TRBJ2-2
size: NA

CDR3: CAWALGSSGNTIYF
DNA: TGTGCCTGGGCCCTAGGGAGCTCTGGAAACACCATATATTTT
D: NA
V: TRBV30
J: TRBJ1-3
size: NA

CDR3: CASSVGSSQPQHF
DNA: TGTGCCAGCAGCGTAGGAAGTAGTCAGCCCCAGCATTTT
D: NA
V: TRBV9
J: TRBJ1-5
size: few

CDR3: CAWSGGTITTYEQYF
DNA: TGTGCCTGGAGTGGAGGAACAATTACTACCTACGAGCAGTACTTC
D: NA
V: TRBV30
J: TRBJ2-7
size: NA

CDR3: CASSTEGVSYEQYF
DNA: TGTGCCAGCAGTACTGAGGGAGTCTCCTACGAGCAGTACTTC
D: NA
V: TRBV6-1
J: TRBJ2-7
size: NA

CDR3: CASSFRTGEQYF
DNA: TGTGCCAGCAGTTTCAGGACGGGGGAGCAGTACTTC
D: NA
V: TRBV28
J: TRBJ2-7
size: NA

CDR3: CASSLRTGGYNEQFF
DNA: TGTGCCAGCAGTTTACGGACAGGGGGCTACAATGAGCAGTTCTTC
D: TRBD1
V: TRBV27
J: TRBJ2-1
size: NA

CDR3: CASSLGQKNYGYTF
DNA: TGTGCCAGCAGCTTAGGGCAGAAAAACTATGGCTACACCTTC
D: NA
V: TRBV7-2
J: TRBJ1-2
size: NA